Reported below is one TCR beta chain. Preparation of the TCRbeta library used unique molecular identifiers. TCRdb itself ran the PCR reads through MiXCR, one entry per CDR3 protein. The data contain approximately 400,000 distinct CDR3 sequences, about 11% of them seen just once; the ten biggest clones take up 5% to 6.5%. The data derive from a study of T-cell reconstitution after alpha-beta-depleted transplantation in children. The CDR3 sequence is 16 residues long. Germline trimming cut 3 bases from V and 0 bases from J; bases unmatched to any gene: 5. The chain is built from TRBV12-3 or TRBV12-4 and TRBJ1-1; TRBD1 matches at 9 bases. The material was PBMCs from the stem cell graft donor, obtained from the stem cell graft. The TCR comes from a human donor who donated a stem cell graft to a child with acute myeloid leukemia. The CDR3 nucleotides are TGTGCCAGCAGTTTTTACACAGGGGGCATGAACACTGAAGCTTTCTTT. It is translated as CASSFYTGGMNTEAFF.